This T cell receptor beta chain emerged from a study of blood T cell repertoires in COVID-19 (dated by TCRdb to 2020 to 2022). Turning to the overall study: The collaborator samples originated in the United States, Italy and Spain and spanned the acute and convalescent phases of COVID-19. Samples were obtained from the ongoing ImmuneRACE study (first 160 participants) and from over a thousand subjects provided by 6 global collaborators. The repertoires were released in a freely available public database meant as a resource for research on the immune response to SARS-CoV-2. The sample metadata nearly always contained a de-identified subject ID, COVID-19 status, age in years and sex. Subjects who had been exposed to COVID-19, were actively infected with it, or had recovered from it provided the deeply sampled blood TCRbeta repertoires that made up the dataset. HLA class I and class II types, where available, came from metadata supplied by the sample provider rather than from assay-based typing. The material from the prospective study consisted of cDNA or gDNA derived from T cells, B-cell-depleted T cells, or PBMCs. Study-level results and caveats: Clinical and demographic metadata were provided uncurated, with the amount varying by source and participant.

Whole blood was collected in K2EDTA tubes by collaborating institutions according to the institutions' own protocols. For TCRbeta analysis, collaborators shipped samples as frozen whole blood, isolated PBMCs, or DNA extracted from either of those sample types. The immunoSEQ Assay, a bias-controlled multiplex PCR, was used to amplify TCRbeta CDR3 regions from genomic DNA. Under the source paper's analysis protocol: Within the assay, amplification of reference gene primers was used to estimate how many nucleated cells each sample contained. Sequence reads were collapsed and filtered to measure the absolute abundance of every unique TCRbeta CDR3 rearrangement. For each sample, productive Simpson clonality was calculated as the square root of Simpson's diversity index across productive rearrangements. Not all clones reach the TCRdb copy of this immuneACCESS table, which keeps in-frame sequences only. Checked studies attribute under half of the gap to unresolved V genes and leave the rest unexplained. The V and J calls and clone size come from that table; D and trimming were worked out from the DNA. Across this sample there are about 50,000 clones, with around 88% seen only once. Of the sample, around 6% falls within the top ten clones.

On this clone: Its antigen has not been determined. No quality values exist for individual bases; no much larger clone is one base distant.

This clonotype originated in a woman older than 75 with acute or convalescent COVID-19. The sample consisted of peripheral blood.

The nucleotide sequence is TGTGCCAGCGCCCCCCGGGGGGGCTGGGGGACTGAAGCTTTCTTT. Its translation reads: CASAPRGGWGTEAFF. Recombination joined TRBV2 with TRBJ1-1; matching of 6 bases hints at TRBD1 as the D gene. The germline V gene provides CDR1 SNHLY and CDR2 FYNNEI. The CDR3 sequence holds 15 residues, the cysteine and phenylalanine included. Only the CDR3 portion is preserved as DNA: 45 bases, with reading frame beginning at the first base. At the junction V is shortened by 8 bases and J by 5 bases, with 21 bases in between.